Sequencing of this TCR beta chain was carried out in a study of lymphopenia after photon versus proton radiotherapy. Study-wide results and caveats: Authors raise, but do not show, better survival with proton therapy. Relative stability marked proton patients; photon patients lost diversity and naive cells. After lymphocyte nadir, photon-treated repertoires showed oligoclonal expansion, especially CD8+ Temra. A bigger post-nadir fall in TCR diversity correlated inversely with survival time in deceased patients.

Profiling relied on immunoSEQ multiplex PCR, and the TCRdb table lists in-frame clones only, not all of them. The data show 20,000 to 25,000 clones, about nine tenths seen once. V was shortened by 3 bases and J by 2 bases, with 10 bases between the two germline ends. CDR3 length: 14 amino acids. Germline V CDR1 and CDR2: SQVTM, ANQGSEA. As concerns this clone: Its target is not known.

The TCR comes from a woman in her seventies with pancreatic cancer. Some clones in this sample may be carry-over from other donors' samples. This specimen consisted of peripheral blood, obtained from a patient treated with proton-based radiotherapy. The chain employs TRBV29-1 and TRBJ2-2; D unclear. Written as DNA, the CDR3 is TGCAGCGTTGATAACTGGGGTAACACCGGGGAGCTGTTTTTT. It encodes CSVDNWGNTGELFF.